The rows below give T cell receptor beta chains drawn from one sample of a study of blood T cell repertoires in COVID-19. Only in-frame clones appear in the TCRdb table, and some are missing; sequencing was by immunoSEQ multiplex PCR. This table has over 80,000 clones, about 87% appearing once. The specimen sequenced was peripheral blood. Receptors originate from a human donor in a cohort sampled during active COVID-19. The CDR3 runs from the conserved cysteine through the conserved F or W. D genes are given only for firm matches. Only part of the rows carry a size: once, few, many, or a class if the clone is expanded.

NA	TRBJ1-3	TRBV19	NA	TGTGCCAGTAGTACGGAGAAAATTCGGGACACCATATATTTT	CASSTEKIRDTIYF
NA	TRBJ2-4	TRBV28	NA	TGTGCCAGCAGTTTTCAGGGTGTTGGCATTCAGTACTTC	CASSFQGVGIQYF
NA	TRBJ1-5	TRBV7-9	NA	TGTGCCAGCAGCCTGCAGGGAGGAGGCAATCAGCCCCAGCATTTT	CASSLQGGGNQPQHF
NA	TRBJ2-7	TRBV5-1	TRBD2	TGCGCCAGCAGCTTGGGGTGGGCTAGCGGATCCTACGAGCAGTACTTC	CASSLGWASGSYEQYF
NA	TRBJ1-1	TRBV25-1	TRBD1	TGTGCCAGCAGTCCCGGGACAGGGACGAACACTGAAGCTTTCTTT	CASSPGTGTNTEAFF
NA	TRBJ2-1	TRBV5-8	TRBD2	TGTGCCAGCAGCCGTGGACTAGCGGGGTACAGTGAGCAGTTCTTC	CASSRGLAGYSEQFF
NA	TRBJ2-1	TRBV6-5	TRBD1	TGTGCCAGCAGCCTAACGGGACAGGGGGTGAATGAGCAGTTCTTC	CASSLTGQGVNEQFF
NA	TRBJ2-1	TRBV12-3/TRBV12-4	NA	TGTGCCAGCATCGGGGTTCCGCAGAATGAGCAGTTCTTC	CASIGVPQNEQFF
NA	TRBJ2-5	TRBV25-1	NA	TGTGCCAGCAGTGAAGGTCGCGGAGTGTACCAAGAGACCCAGTACTTC	CASSEGRGVYQETQYF
NA	TRBJ1-6	TRBV10-2	TRBD1	TGCGCCAGCACTCAACAGGGGTTGGCTTCACCCCTCCACTTT	CASTQQGLASPLHF
once	TRBJ2-1	TRBV6-5	TRBD2	TGTGCCAGCAGTTACGCGGCGGGAGGGCCACATGAGCAGTTCTTC	CASSYAAGGPHEQFF
NA	TRBJ2-4	TRBV12-3/TRBV12-4	NA	TGTGCCAGCAGTTTTACGCAGGGTGGGCCCCAGTACTTC	CASSFTQGGPQYF
NA	TRBJ2-1	TRBV6-5	TRBD2	TGTGCCAGCAGGGGTAGCGGGAGCTCCTACAATGAGCAGTTCTTC	CASRGSGSSYNEQFF
NA	TRBJ2-1	TRBV5-1	TRBD2	TGCGCCAGCAGCAAGGGACTAGCGATGACGGATTACAATGAGCAGTTCTTC	CASSKGLAMTDYNEQFF
NA	TRBJ2-1	TRBV7-9	NA	TGTGCCAGCAGCTTAATATATCGGGATGAGCAGTTCTTC	CASSLIYRDEQFF
NA	TRBJ2-1	TRBV5-1	TRBD2	TGCGCCAGCAGCTTGGCGCTAGCGGGAGGCAATGAGCAGTTCTTC	CASSLALAGGNEQFF